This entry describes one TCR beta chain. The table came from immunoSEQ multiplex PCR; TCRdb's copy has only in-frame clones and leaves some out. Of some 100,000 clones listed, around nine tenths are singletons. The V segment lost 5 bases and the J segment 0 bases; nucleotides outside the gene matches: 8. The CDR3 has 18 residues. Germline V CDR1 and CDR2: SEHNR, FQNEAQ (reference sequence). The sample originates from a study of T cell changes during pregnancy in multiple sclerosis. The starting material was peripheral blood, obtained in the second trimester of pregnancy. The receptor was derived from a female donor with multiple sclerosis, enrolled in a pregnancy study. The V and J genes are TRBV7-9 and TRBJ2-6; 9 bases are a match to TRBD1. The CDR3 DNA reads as TGTGCCAGCAGCATTCCGGGACAGGGTTTCTCTGGGGCCAACGTCCTGACTTTC. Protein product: CASSIPGQGFSGANVLTF.